The clone carrying this TCR beta chain has a count of ten or more. Antigen: not known. The sample originates from a study of T cells after yellow fever vaccination. Study findings and constraints: The study noted that FACS-sorted repertoires could contain abundant clonotypes contaminating from the bulk population.

The length of the CDR3 is 15 residues. V lost 4 bases and J lost 5; bases outside the gene matches: 6. Germline V CDR1 and CDR2: SGHTA, FQGNSA. From the 5' RACE reads, TCRdb called clonotypes with MiXCR, one entry per CDR3 protein. The repertoire holds around 330,000 distinct CDR3 sequences, with about 3.5% as singletons. Sequencing was performed on PBMCs, taken on the day of the yellow fever booster vaccination. This chain uses TRBV7-2 with TRBJ2-2, with 8 bases lining up with TRBD1. The clonotype was recovered from a man between 18 and 35 years old who received the YFV17D yellow fever vaccine. CDR3: CASSYQGARTGELFF. The CDR3 bases are TGTGCCAGCAGCTACCAGGGGGCTCGGACCGGGGAGCTGTTTTTT.